This T cell receptor (beta chain) appears in the sequencing data of a study of blood T cell repertoires in COVID-19. Overall study: PBMCs, B-cell-depleted T cells, or T cells were the source of the cDNA or gDNA that made up the material.

Authors' processing steps: It was from reference gene primer amplification that nucleated cell counts were estimated. Clones were read by immunoSEQ multiplex PCR, and TCRdb kept only the in-frame ones, dropping some. V and J calls plus clone size are reproduced from that table; the DNA served to infer D and trimming. Of approximately 270,000 clones listed, about four fifths are singletons. The J segment lost 4 bases and the V segment lost 2 bases, leaving 11 bases of the junction unmatched. Germline V gene sequence: CDR1 SGHRS, CDR2 YFSETQ. The CDR3 extends over 18 amino acids. This receptor was taken from a man aged 80 or over with acute or convalescent COVID-19. This chain links TRBV5-1 with TRBJ2-6, with 8 bases lining up with TRBD1. Material: peripheral blood. CDR3 in amino acids: CASSLLQGVTGGANVLTF. The CDR3 coding sequence is TGCGCCAGCAGCTTATTACAGGGGGTTACGGGAGGGGCCAACGTCCTGACTTTC.